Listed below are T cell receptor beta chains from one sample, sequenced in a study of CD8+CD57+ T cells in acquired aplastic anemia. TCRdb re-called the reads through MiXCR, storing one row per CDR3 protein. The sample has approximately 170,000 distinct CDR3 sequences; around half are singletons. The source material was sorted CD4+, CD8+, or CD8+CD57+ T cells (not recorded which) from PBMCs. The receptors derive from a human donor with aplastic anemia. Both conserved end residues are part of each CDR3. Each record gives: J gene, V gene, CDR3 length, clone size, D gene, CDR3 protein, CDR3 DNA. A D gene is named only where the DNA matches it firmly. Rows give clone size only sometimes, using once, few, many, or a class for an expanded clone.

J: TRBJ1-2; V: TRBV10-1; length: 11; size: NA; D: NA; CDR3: CANRRPGHYTF; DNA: TGCGCCAACAGACGACCGGGCCACTACACCTTC
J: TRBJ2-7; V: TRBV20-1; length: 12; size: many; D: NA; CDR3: CSAPNSGFEQYF; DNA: TGCAGTGCGCCAAATTCGGGGTTCGAGCAGTACTTC
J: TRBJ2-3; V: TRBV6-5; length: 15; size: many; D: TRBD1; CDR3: CASRGTGRKGNTQYF; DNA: TGTGCCAGCCGCGGGACAGGAAGAAAAGGGAATACGCAGTATTTT
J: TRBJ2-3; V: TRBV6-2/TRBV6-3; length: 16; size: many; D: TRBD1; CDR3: CASRRPGQASTDTQYF; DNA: TGTGCCAGCAGGCGACCGGGACAGGCTAGCACAGATACGCAGTATTTT
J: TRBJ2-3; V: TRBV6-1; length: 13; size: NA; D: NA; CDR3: CASSARETDTQYF; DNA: TGTGCCAGCAGTGCCAGGGAAACAGATACGCAGTATTTT
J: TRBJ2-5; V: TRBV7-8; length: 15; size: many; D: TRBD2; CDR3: CASSSGGRTEETQYF; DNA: TGTGCCAGCAGCTCGGGGGGGAGAACGGAAGAGACCCAGTACTTC
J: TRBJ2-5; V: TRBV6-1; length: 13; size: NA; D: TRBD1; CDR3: CASNDRDQETQYF; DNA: TGTGCCAGTAACGACAGGGACCAAGAGACCCAGTACTTC
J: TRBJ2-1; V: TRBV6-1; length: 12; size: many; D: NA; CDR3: CASSIGTFEQFF; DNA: TGTGCCAGCAGTATAGGGACGTTTGAGCAGTTCTTC
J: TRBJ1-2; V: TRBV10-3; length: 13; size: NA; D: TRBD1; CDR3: CAIPGGLNYGYTF; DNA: TGTGCCATCCCAGGGGGCCTTAACTATGGCTACACCTTC
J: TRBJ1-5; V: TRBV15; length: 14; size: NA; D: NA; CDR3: CATSRALTGQPQHF; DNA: TGTGCCACCAGCAGAGCCCTGACAGGACAGCCCCAGCATTTT
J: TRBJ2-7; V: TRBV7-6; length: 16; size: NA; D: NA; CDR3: CASSLGPLRSSYEQYF; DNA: TGTGCCAGCAGCTTAGGGCCTCTACGTAGCTCCTACGAGCAGTACTTC
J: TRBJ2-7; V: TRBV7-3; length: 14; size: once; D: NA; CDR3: CASSPLGQAGEQYF; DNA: TGTGCCAGCAGCCCCCTAGGGCAGGCAGGCGAGCAGTACTTC
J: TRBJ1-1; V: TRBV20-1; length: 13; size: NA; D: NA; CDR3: CSASGQLATEAFF; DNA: TGCAGTGCTAGTGGGCAACTGGCCACTGAAGCTTTCTTT
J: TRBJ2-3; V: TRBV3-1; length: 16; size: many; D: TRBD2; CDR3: CASSQGPAGRTDTQYF; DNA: TGTGCCAGCAGCCAAGGGCCAGCGGGGAGAACAGATACGCAGTATTTT
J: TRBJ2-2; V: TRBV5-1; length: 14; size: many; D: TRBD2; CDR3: CASSSLAGAGELFF; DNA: TGCGCCAGCAGCTCACTAGCGGGAGCCGGGGAGCTGTTTTTT
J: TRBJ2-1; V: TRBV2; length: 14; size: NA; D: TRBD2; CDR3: CASSLAGLAGEQFF; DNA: TGTGCCAGCAGTTTAGCGGGACTAGCGGGGGAGCAGTTCTTC